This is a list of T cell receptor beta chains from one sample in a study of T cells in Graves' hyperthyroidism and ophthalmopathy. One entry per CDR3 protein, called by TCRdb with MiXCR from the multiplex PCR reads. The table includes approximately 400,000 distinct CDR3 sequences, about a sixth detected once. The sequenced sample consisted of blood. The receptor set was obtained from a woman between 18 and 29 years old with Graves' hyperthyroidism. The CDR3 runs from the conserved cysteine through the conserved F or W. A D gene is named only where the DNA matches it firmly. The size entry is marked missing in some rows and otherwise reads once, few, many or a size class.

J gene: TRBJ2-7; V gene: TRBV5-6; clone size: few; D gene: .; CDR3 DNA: TGTGCCAGCAGCTCTATGATAGCGAGCCACGAGCAGTACTTC; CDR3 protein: CASSSMIASHEQYF
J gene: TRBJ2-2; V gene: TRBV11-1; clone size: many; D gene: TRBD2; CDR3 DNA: TGTGCCAGCAGCTTAAGGGGACGCGGGAGGGCCGACGGGGAGCTGTTTTTT; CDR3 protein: CASSLRGRGRADGELFF
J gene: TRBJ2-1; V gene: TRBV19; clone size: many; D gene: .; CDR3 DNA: TGTGCCAGTAAGGGTCTCGGAGAGTCCTACAATGAGCAGTTCTTC; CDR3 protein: CASKGLGESYNEQFF
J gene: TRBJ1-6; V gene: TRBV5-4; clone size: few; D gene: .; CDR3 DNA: TGTGCCAGCAGCGCACAGGGTGGTGCGGCTTTAAATAATTCACCCCTCCACTTT; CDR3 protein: CASSAQGGAALNNSPLHF
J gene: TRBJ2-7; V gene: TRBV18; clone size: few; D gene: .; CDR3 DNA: TGTGCCAGCTCACCACCTTTTACAGCTGGGGACTACGAGCAGTACTTC; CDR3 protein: CASSPPFTAGDYEQYF
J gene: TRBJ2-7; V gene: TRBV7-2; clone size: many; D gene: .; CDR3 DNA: TGTGCCAGCAGCTTAACGGCCTCCTTCCCCCACGAGCAGTACTTC; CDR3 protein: CASSLTASFPHEQYF
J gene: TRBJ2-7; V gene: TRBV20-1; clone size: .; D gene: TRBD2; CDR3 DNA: TGCAGTGCTAGAGCGTCGAATCCGACTAGCGGAGTCTACGAGCAGTACTTC; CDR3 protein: CSARASNPTSGVYEQYF
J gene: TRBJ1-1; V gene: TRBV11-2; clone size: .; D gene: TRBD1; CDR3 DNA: TGTGCCAGCAGCGCCAGCAGGGGGACCGCCCTGGGAGCTTTCTTT; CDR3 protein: CASSASRGTALGAFF
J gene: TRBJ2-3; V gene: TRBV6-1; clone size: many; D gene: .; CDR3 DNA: TGTGCCAGCAGAGAAGGAGTCGGGAGCACAGATACGCAGTATTTT; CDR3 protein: CASREGVGSTDTQYF
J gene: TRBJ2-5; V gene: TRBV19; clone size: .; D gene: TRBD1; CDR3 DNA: TGTGCCAGTAGGGGGGACAGGGTGATGGAGACCCAGTACTTC; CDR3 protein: CASRGDRVMETQYF
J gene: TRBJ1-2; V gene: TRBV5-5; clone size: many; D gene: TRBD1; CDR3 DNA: TGTGCCAGCAGCCGGACTCCGGGACAGGGGAACTATGGCTACACCTTC; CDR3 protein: CASSRTPGQGNYGYTF
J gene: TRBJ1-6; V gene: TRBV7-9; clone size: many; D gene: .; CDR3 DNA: TGTGCCAGCAGCTTTGAAAATTCACCCCTCCACTTT; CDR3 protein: CASSFENSPLHF
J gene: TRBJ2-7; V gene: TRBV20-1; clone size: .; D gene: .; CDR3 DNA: TGCAGTGCTAGCGGGTCCGGCAGGTCAGACTCCTACGAGCAGTACTTC; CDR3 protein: CSASGSGRSDSYEQYF
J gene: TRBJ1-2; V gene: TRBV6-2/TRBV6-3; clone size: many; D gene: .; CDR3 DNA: TGTGCCAGCAGTTGGAGACCGGATTTTAACTATGGCTACACCTTC; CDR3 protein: CASSWRPDFNYGYTF
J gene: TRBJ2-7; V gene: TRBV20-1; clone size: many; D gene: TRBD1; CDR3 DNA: TGCAGTGCTAGCAGCCGGACAGGGTACGAGCAGTACTTC; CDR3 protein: CSASSRTGYEQYF
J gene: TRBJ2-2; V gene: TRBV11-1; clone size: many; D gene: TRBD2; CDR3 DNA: TGTGCCAGCAGCCCCCCCACAGGACTAGGGTGGACCGGGGAGCTGTTTTTT; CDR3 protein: CASSPPTGLGWTGELFF
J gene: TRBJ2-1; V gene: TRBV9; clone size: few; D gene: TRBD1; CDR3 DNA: TGTGCCAGCAGCGTAGGATATCGGGACAGGTACAATGAGCAGTTCTTC; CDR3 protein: CASSVGYRDRYNEQFF
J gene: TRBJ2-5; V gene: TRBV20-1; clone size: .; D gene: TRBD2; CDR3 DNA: TGCAGTGCTAAAAAGCGGGGGAGGGAGACCCAGTACTTC; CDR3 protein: CSAKKRGRETQYF
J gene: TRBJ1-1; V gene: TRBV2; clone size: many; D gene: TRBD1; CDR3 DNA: TGTGCTCGCGGTACAGGGGGCTACACTGAAGCTTTCTTT; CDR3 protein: CARGTGGYTEAFF
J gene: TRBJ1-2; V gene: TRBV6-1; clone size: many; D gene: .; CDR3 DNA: TGTGCCAGCAGGGGGAGGGGGGCCTATGGCTACACCTTC; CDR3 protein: CASRGRGAYGYTF
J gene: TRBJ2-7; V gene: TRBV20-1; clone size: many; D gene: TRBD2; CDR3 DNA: TGCAGTGCTAGAGTAGGAGGCGGGGGGGCCTACGAGCAGTACTTC; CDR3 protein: CSARVGGGGAYEQYF
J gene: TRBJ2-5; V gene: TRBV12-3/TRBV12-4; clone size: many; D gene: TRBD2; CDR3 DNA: TGTGCCAGCAGAAACCTAGCGGGCGGACAAGAGACCCAGTACTTC; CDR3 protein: CASRNLAGGQETQYF
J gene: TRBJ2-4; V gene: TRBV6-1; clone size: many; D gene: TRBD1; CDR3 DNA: TGTGCCAGCAGGCACAGGGGACGGGACAAAAACATTCAGTACTTC; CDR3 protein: CASRHRGRDKNIQYF
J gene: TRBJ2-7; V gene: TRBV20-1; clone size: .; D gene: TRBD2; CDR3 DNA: TGCAGTGCTGTAGCGGGAGTTAGGGACGAGCAGTACTTC; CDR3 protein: CSAVAGVRDEQYF
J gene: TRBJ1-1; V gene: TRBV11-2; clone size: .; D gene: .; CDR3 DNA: TGTGCCAGCAGCTTAGCAGGCCGTGAAGCTTTCTTT; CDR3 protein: CASSLAGREAFF
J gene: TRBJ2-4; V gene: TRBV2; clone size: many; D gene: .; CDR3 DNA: TGTGCCAGCAGTTATGACAGGGAGGACATTCAGTACTTC; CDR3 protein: CASSYDREDIQYF
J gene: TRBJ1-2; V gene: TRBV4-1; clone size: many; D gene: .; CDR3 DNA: TGCGCCAGCAGCCAAGTCGGGGGGATCTCCTATGGCTACACCTTC; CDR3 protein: CASSQVGGISYGYTF
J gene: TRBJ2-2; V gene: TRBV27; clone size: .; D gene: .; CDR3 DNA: TGTGCCAGCAGTCGAAACAGGGATTATACCGGGGAGCTGTTTTTT; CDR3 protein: CASSRNRDYTGELFF
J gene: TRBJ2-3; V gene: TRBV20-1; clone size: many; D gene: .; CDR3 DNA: TGCAGTGCTTTGACCCAACGTGATACGCAGTATTTT; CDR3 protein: CSALTQRDTQYF
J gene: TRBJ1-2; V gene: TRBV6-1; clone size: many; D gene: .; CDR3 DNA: TGTGCCAGCAGTGAAAGGGAGGGACGGGGCTACACCTTC; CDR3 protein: CASSEREGRGYTF